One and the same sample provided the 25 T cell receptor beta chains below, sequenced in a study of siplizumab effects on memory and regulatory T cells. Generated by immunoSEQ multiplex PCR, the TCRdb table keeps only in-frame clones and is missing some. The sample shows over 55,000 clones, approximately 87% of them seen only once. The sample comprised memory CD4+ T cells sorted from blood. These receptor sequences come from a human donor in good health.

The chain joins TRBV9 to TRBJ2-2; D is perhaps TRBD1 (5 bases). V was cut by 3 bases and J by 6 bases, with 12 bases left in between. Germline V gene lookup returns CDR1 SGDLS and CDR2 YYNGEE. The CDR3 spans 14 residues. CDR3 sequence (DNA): TGTGCCAGCAGCGGGTCCAGGGAATCCGGGGAGCTGTTTTTT. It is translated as CASSGSRESGELFF.

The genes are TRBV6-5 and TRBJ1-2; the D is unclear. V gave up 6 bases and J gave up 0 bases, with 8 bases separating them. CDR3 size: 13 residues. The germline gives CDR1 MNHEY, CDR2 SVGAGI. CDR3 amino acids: CASRRGANYGYTF. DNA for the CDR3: TGTGCCAGCAGGCGAGGTGCTAACTATGGCTACACCTTC.

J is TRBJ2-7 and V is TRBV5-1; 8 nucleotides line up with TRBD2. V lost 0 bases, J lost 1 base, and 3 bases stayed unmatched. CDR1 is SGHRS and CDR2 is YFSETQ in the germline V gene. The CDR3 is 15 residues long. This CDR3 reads CASSLGRGGSYEQYF. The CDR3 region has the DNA TGCGCCAGCAGCTTGGGCCGGGGGGGATCCTACGAGCAGTACTTC.

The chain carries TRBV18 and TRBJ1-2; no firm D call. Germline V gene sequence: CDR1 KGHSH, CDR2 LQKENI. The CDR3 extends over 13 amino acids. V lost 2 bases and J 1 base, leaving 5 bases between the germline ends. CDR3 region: CASSPEVNYGYTF. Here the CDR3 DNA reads TGTGCCAGCTCACCAGAGGTTAACTATGGCTACACCTTC.

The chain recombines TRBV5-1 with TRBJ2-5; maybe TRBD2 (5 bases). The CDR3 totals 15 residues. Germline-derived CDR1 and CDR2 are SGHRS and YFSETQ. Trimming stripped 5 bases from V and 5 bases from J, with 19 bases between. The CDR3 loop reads CASSLEGLAEETQYF. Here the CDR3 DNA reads TGCGCCAGCAGTCTGGAAGGGCTAGCAGAGGAGACCCAGTACTTC.

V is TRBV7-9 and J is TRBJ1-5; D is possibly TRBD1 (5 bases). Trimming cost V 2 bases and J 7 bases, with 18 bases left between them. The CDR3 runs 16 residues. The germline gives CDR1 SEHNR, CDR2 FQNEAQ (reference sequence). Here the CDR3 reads CASSLSSDNRGQPQHF. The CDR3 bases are TGTGCCAGCAGCTTAAGCTCGGACAATCGCGGGCAGCCCCAGCATTTT.

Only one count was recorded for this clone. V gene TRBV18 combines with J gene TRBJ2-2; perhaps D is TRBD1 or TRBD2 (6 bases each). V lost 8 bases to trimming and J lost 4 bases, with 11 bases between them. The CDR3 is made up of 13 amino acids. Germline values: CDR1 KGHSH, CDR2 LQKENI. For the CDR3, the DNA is TGTGCCAGCCAAGGGGGACTCACCGGGGAGCTGTTTTTT. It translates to CASQGGLTGELFF.

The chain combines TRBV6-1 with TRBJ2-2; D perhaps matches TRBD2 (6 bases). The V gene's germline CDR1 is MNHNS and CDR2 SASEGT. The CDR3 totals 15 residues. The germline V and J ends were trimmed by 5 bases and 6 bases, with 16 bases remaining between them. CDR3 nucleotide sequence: TGTGCCAGCAGTCCCCAGGCGGGGTCCCCCGGGGAGCTGTTTTTT. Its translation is CASSPQAGSPGELFF.

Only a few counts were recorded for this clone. CDR3 sequence: CASSADGPREQYF. CDR3 bases: TGCGCCAGCAGCGCGGACGGACCTCGGGAGCAGTACTTC. The chain couples TRBV5-1 to TRBJ2-7; D gene uncertain. Germline-derived CDR1 and CDR2 are SGHRS and YFSETQ. The CDR3 is 13 amino acids. V was clipped by 4 bases and J by 7 bases, with 15 bases between them.

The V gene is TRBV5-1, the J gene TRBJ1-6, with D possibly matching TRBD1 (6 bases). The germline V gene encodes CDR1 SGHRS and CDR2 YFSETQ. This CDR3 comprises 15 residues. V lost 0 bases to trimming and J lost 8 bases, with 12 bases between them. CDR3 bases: TGCGCCAGCAGCTTGGTTTCAGGGGCCGATTCACCCCTCCACTTT. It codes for CASSLVSGADSPLHF.

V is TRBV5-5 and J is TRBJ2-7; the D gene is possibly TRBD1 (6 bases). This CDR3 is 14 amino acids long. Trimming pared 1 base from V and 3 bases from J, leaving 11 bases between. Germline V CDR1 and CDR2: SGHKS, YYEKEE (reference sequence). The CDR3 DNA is TGTGCCAGCAGCTTGTGGACAGAGAGCTACGAGCAGTACTTC. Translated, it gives CASSLWTESYEQYF.

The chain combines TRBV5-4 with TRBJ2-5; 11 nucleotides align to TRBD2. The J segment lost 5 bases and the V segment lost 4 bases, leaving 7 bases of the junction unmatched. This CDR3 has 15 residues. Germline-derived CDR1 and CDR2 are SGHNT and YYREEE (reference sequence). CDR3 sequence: CASSPSGRISETQYF. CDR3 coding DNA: TGTGCCAGCAGCCCTAGCGGGAGGATTTCTGAGACCCAGTACTTC. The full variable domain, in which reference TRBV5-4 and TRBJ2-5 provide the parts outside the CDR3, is ETGVTQSPTHLIKTRGQQVTLRCSSQSGHNTVSWYQQALGQGPQFIFQYYREEENGRGNFPPRFSGLQFPNYSSELNVNALELDDSALYLCASSPSGRISETQYFGPGTRLLVL.

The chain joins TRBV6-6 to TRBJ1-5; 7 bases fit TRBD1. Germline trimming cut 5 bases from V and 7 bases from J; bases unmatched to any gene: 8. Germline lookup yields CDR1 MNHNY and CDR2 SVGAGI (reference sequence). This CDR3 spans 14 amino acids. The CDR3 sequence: CASSTQGIGQPQHF. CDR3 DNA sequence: TGTGCCAGCAGTACACAGGGGATCGGGCAGCCCCAGCATTTT.

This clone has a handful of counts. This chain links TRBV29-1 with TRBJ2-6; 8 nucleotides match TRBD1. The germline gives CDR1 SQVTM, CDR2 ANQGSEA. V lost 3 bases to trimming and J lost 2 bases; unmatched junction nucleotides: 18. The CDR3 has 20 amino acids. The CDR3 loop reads CSVDEGTGPSSYTGANVLTF. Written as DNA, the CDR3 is TGCAGCGTTGATGAAGGGACAGGACCTTCCTCTTACACTGGGGCCAACGTCCTGACTTTC.

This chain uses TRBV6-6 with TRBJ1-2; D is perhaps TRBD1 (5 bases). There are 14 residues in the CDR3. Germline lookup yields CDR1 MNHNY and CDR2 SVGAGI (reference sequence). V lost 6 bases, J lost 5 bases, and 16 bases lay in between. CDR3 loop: CASRPDREIYGYTF. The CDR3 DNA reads TGTGCCAGCAGGCCTGACAGAGAAATATATGGCTACACCTTC.

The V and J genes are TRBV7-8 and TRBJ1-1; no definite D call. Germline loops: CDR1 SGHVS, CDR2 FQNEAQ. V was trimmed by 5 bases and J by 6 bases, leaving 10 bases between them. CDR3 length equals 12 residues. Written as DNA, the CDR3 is TGTGCCAGCAGCCCGTTCAACGCTGAAGCTTTCTTT. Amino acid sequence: CASSPFNAEAFF.

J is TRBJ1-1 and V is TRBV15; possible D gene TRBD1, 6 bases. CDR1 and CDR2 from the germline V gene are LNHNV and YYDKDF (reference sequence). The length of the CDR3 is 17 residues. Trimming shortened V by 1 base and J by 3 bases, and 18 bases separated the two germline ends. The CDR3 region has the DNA TGTGCCACCAGCAGAGTAGGACCTCAGGGGTGGGACACTGAAGCTTTCTTT. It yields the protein CATSRVGPQGWDTEAFF.

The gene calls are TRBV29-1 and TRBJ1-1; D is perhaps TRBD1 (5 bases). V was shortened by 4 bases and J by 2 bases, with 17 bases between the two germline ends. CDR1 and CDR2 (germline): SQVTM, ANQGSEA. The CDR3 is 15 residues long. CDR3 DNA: TGCAGCGTTGGGTTAAGTAGACAGAGCAACACTGAAGCTTTCTTT. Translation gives CSVGLSRQSNTEAFF. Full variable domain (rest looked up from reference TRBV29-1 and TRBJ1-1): SAVISQKPSRDICQRGTSLTIQCQVDSQVTMMFWYRQQPGQSLTLIATANQGSEATYESGFVIDKFPISRPNLTFSTLTVSNMSPEDSSIYLCSVGLSRQSNTEAFFGQGTRLTVV.

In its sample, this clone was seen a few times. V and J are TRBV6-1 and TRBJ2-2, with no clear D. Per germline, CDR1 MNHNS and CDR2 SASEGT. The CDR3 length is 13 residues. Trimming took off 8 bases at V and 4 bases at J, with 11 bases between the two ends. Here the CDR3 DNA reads TGTGCCAGCGAACAACAGATCACCGGGGAGCTGTTTTTT. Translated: CASEQQITGELFF.

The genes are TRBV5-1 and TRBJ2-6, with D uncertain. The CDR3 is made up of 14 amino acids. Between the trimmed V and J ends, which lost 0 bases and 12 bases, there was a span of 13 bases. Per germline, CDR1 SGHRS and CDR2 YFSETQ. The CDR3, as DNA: TGCGCCAGCAGCTTGGTGGCCGGTTCCACCGTCCTGACTTTC. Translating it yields CASSLVAGSTVLTF.

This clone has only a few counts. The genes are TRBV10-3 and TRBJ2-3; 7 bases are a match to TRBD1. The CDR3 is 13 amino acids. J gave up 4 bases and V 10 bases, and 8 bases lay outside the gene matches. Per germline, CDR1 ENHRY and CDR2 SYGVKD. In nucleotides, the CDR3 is TGTGCCACCAACCAGGGGGATGCAGATACGCAGTATTTT. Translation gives CATNQGDADTQYF.

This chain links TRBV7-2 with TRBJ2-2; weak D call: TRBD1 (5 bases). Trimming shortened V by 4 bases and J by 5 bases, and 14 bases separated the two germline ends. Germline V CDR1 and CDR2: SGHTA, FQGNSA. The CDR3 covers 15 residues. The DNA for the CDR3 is TGTGCCAGCAGCTCCTCCCAGGGCGGTACCGGGGAGCTGTTTTTT. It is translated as CASSSSQGGTGELFF.

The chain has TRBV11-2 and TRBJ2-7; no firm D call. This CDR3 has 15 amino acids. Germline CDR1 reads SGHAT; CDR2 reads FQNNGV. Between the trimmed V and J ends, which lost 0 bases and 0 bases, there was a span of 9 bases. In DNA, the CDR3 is TGTGCCAGCAGCTTAGATGTCTGGAGCTCCTACGAGCAGTACTTC. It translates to CASSLDVWSSYEQYF.

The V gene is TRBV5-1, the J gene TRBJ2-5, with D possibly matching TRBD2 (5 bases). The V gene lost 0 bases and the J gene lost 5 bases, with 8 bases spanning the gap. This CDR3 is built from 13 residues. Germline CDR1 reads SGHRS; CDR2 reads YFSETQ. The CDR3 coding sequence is TGCGCCAGCAGCTTGGAGTCGGGGGAGACCCAGTACTTC. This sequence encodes CASSLESGETQYF. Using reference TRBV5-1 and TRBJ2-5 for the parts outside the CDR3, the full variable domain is KAGVTQTPRYLIKTRGQQVTLSCSPISGHRSVSWYQQTPGQGLQFLFEYFSETQRNKGNFPGRFSGRQFSNSRSEMNVSTLELGDSALYLCASSLESGETQYFGPGTRLLVL.

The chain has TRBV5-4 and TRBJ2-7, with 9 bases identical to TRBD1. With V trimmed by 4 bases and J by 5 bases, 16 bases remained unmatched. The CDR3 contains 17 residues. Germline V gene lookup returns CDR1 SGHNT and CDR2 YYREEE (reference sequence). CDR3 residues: CASSRGQGGLTLNEQYF. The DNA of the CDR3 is TGTGCCAGCAGCAGGGGACAGGGAGGTCTCACACTGAACGAGCAGTACTTC.